The 14 T cell receptor beta chains presented below share a single source sample, sequenced in a study of shared clonotypes between healthy human individuals. This table comes from immunoSEQ multiplex PCR, and its TCRdb copy is limited to in-frame clones, with some not included. The data contain over a million clones, about 98.5% of them seen just once; the ten biggest clones take up approximately 0.4%. Source material: naive CD4+ T cells sorted from blood. The subset was: CD45RA+ positively selected. These receptors all come from a young man in good health.

The chain couples TRBV28 to TRBJ2-3; tentative D call: TRBD1 (6 bases). Germline V gene sequence: CDR1 MDHEN, CDR2 SYDVKM. The CDR3 runs 16 residues. V was trimmed by 5 bases and J by 1 base, leaving 16 bases between them. As DNA, the CDR3 is TGTGCCAGCAGTGTCACAGGGAGCTGGGGCACAGATACGCAGTATTTT. It yields the protein CASSVTGSWGTDTQYF.

Comment on this clone: Distinct nucleotide sequences in the sample also encode this CDR3. The rearrangement links TRBV5-1 to TRBJ2-3, with 9 bases fitting TRBD2. Looked up from germline, CDR1 is SGHRS and CDR2 is YFSETQ. This CDR3 is built from 13 residues. V lost 2 bases, J lost 6 bases, and 1 base stayed unmatched. The CDR3: CASSFGLADTQYF. CDR3 in DNA: TGCGCCAGCAGCTTCGGACTAGCGGATACGCAGTATTTT.

On this clone: Other DNA sequences in the sample encode the same CDR3. V usage is TRBV5-4 and J usage is TRBJ2-7; TRBD2 matches at 7 bases. The germline V gene has CDR1 SGHNT and CDR2 YYREEE (reference sequence). This CDR3 contains 13 residues. Trimming at V came to 3 bases and at J to 0 bases, leaving 0 bases not matched to a gene. The CDR3 region is CASSWGGSYEQYF. CDR3 in DNA: TGTGCCAGCAGCTGGGGGGGCTCCTACGAGCAGTACTTC. Variable domain in full (rest from reference TRBV5-4 and TRBJ2-7): ETGVTQSPTHLIKTRGQQVTLRCSSQSGHNTVSWYQQALGQGPQFIFQYYREEENGRGNFPPRFSGLQFPNYSSELNVNALELDDSALYLCASSWGGSYEQYFGPGTRLTVT.

This clone was detected once. This CDR3 reads CASSLDGYNEQFF. The CDR3 bases are TGTGCCAGCTCACTAGACGGATACAATGAGCAGTTCTTC. The chain combines TRBV18 with TRBJ2-1; no clear D. Germline loops: CDR1 KGHSH, CDR2 LQKENI. This CDR3 is built from 13 residues. V was trimmed by 4 bases and J by 4 bases, leaving 8 bases between them. The full variable domain, completed using reference TRBV18 and TRBJ2-1, is NAGVMQNPRHLVRRRGQEARLRCSPMKGHSHVYWYRQLPEEGLKFMVYLQKENIIDESGMPKERFSAEFPKEGPSILRIQQVVRGDSAAYFCASSLDGYNEQFFGPGTRLTVL.

This clone appeared a single time. The J gene is TRBJ2-7, the V gene TRBV7-9; a possible D gene is TRBD2 (5 bases). This CDR3 has 15 residues. The V end lost 1 base, the J end lost 0 bases, and 10 bases lay between the germline ends. CDR1 is SEHNR and CDR2 is FQNEAQ in the germline V gene (reference sequence). The CDR3 nucleotides are TGTGCCAGCAGCTTAGGAGGGCTTTACTCCTACGAGCAGTACTTC. Its protein is CASSLGGLYSYEQYF.

The chain uses TRBV7-9 and TRBJ1-1; D not certain. The length of the CDR3 is 15 residues. From germline, CDR1 is SEHNR and CDR2 FQNEAQ (reference sequence). The germline V and J ends were trimmed by 5 bases and 1 base, with 14 bases remaining between them. CDR3 DNA: TGTGCCAGCAGCGCCCTCTCCACGGCGAACACTGAAGCTTTCTTT. It specifies CASSALSTANTEAFF.

The V gene is TRBV29-1, the J gene TRBJ2-1, with D tentatively TRBD2 (5 bases). This CDR3 spans 14 amino acids. Deletions cut 6 bases from V and 8 bases from J, with 20 bases between. In germline, CDR1 is SQVTM, CDR2 ANQGSEA. DNA for the CDR3: TGCAGCGTCCTCAGTCAATTCGGGATGGATGAGCAGTTCTTC. Protein sequence: CSVLSQFGMDEQFF.

The chain combines TRBV14 with TRBJ2-5; 8 positions match TRBD2. This CDR3 is 15 amino acids long. With V trimmed by 1 base and J by 4 bases, 5 bases remained unmatched. CDR1 SGHDN and CDR2 FVKESK come from the germline V gene. CDR3 coding DNA: TGTGCCAGCAGCCAAGGTTACCGGGGGGGAGAGACCCAGTACTTC. Translating gives CASSQGYRGGETQYF.

CDR3 residues: CASSLPQSTDTQYF. The CDR3 bases are TGTGCCAGCAGCTTGCCTCAGAGCACAGATACGCAGTATTTT. V gene TRBV7-2 combines with J gene TRBJ2-3; D remains unclear. V was clipped by 3 bases and J by 0 bases, with 7 bases between them. Germline V gene sequence: CDR1 SGHTA, CDR2 FQGNSA. The CDR3 is 14 residues long.

With respect to this clone: Other DNA sequences within the sample encode an identical CDR3. The chain links TRBV7-2 to TRBJ2-7; 11 bases are a match to TRBD2. This CDR3 region has 15 residues. Germline loops: CDR1 SGHTA, CDR2 FQGNSA. J was trimmed by 4 bases and V by 5 bases; bases with no gene match: 7. The CDR3 sequence is CASSLRTSGSYEQYF. CDR3 DNA sequence: TGTGCCAGCAGCCTCCGGACTAGCGGGTCGTACGAGCAGTACTTC.

The table lists this clone with a count of one. The chain employs TRBV27 and TRBJ2-5, with D perhaps assigned TRBD1 or TRBD2 (5 bases each). V was shortened by 0 bases and J by 6 bases, with 11 bases between the two germline ends. This CDR3 is built from 14 residues. Germline lookup yields CDR1 MNHEY and CDR2 SMNVEV (reference sequence). The CDR3, as DNA: TGTGCCAGCAGTTTATCTTGGGACCTGAAGACCCAGTACTTC. This gives the protein CASSLSWDLKTQYF.

The gene calls are TRBV27 and TRBJ2-7; 16 bases agree with TRBD2. The V segment lost 0 bases and the J segment 4 bases; nucleotides outside the gene matches: 0. The CDR3 extends over 16 amino acids. CDR1 is MNHEY, CDR2 SMNVEV, per germline (reference sequence). The CDR3: CASSLSGLAGGYEQYF. In nucleotides, the CDR3 is TGTGCCAGCAGTTTATCGGGACTAGCGGGAGGGTACGAGCAGTACTTC.

The chain has TRBV10-3 and TRBJ1-5; no clear D. The CDR3 runs 13 residues. Germline CDR1 and CDR2: ENHRY and SYGVKD. The ends were cut back, 3 bases at V and 4 bases at J, with 7 bases in the middle. The CDR3 is CAISDQRNQPQHF. CDR3 nucleotides: TGTGCCATCAGTGATCAGAGGAATCAGCCCCAGCATTTT.

The chain is built from TRBV6-1 and TRBJ1-4, with D unclear. The CDR3 is 13 amino acids. Between the trimmed V and J ends, which lost 7 bases and 8 bases, there was a span of 14 bases. CDR1 and CDR2 from the germline V gene are MNHNS and SASEGT. The CDR3 DNA reads TGTGCCAGCACCAATAGTCCCGAGGAAAAACTGTTTTTT. It yields the protein CASTNSPEEKLFF.